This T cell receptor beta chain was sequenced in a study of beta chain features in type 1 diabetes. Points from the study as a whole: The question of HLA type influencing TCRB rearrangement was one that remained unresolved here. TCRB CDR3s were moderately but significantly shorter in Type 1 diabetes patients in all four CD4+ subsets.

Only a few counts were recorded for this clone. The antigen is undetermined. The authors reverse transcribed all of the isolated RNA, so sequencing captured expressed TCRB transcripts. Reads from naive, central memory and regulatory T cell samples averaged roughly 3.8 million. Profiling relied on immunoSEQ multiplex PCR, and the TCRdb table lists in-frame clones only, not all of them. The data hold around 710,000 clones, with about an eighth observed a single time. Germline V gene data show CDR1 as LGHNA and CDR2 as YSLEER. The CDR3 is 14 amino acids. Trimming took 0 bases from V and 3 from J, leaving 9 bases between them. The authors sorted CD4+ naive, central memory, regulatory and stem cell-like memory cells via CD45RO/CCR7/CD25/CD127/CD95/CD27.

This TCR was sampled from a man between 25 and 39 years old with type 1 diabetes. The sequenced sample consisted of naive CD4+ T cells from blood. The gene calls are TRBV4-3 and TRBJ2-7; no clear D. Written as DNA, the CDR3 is TGCGCCAGCAGCCAAGATCTTGGGGACTACGAGCAGTACTTC. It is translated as CASSQDLGDYEQYF.